This T cell receptor (beta chain) is from a study of blood T cells in healthy people across ages. Peripheral blood samples of around 11 milliliters were drawn from each donor. This clonotype was observed many times. The length of the CDR3 is 15 residues. The germline V gene has CDR1 LGHNA and CDR2 YNFKEQ. V lost 3 bases and J lost 6, with 12 bases in between. Combining a sample-barcoded 5' primer with a J-beta primer mix, a second PCR ran for 7 to 11 cycles. Every individual sample yielded 2.5 million or more paired-end reads (each containing CDR3). MiXCR was run by TCRdb on the 5' RACE reads, yielding one entry per CDR3 protein. The table records hundreds of thousands of distinct CDR3 sequences, roughly 31% of them present only once.

Sample: blood. The V gene is TRBV4-2, the J gene TRBJ1-6; tentative D call: TRBD1 (6 bases). The sequence came from a woman of 80 years or more in good health. CDR3 loop: CASSQGAGINSPLHF. In nucleotides, the CDR3 is TGTGCCAGCAGCCAGGGGGCAGGCATTAATTCACCCCTCCACTTT.